A single sample gave rise to the 27 T cell receptor beta chains below, sequenced in a study of identical twins. TCRdb re-analysed the 5' RACE reads in MiXCR, keeping a single row per CDR3 protein. The sample consists of hundreds of thousands of distinct CDR3 sequences, around 21% of them appearing once. These data were also filed under a second study, of T cells expressing NK-cell markers.

Sample: PBMCs. These TCRs come from a woman aged 18-29 years in good health.

V usage is TRBV10-3 and J usage is TRBJ2-3; 13 bases agree with TRBD2. The germline gives CDR1 ENHRY, CDR2 SYGVKD. V lost 5 bases, J lost 3 bases, and 2 bases stayed unmatched. This CDR3 is 15 amino acids long. CDR3 nucleotide sequence: TGTGCCATCAGTCGGACTAGCGGGAGAACAGATACGCAGTATTTT. It is translated as CAISRTSGRTDTQYF.

V gene TRBV12-3 or TRBV12-4 combines with J gene TRBJ2-5, with D unclear. Between the trimmed V and J ends, which lost 5 bases and 3 bases, there was a span of 13 bases. The CDR3 is 14 residues long. The CDR3 here is CASSGRWAEETQYF. The CDR3 nucleotides read TGTGCCAGCAGTGGCCGGTGGGCAGAAGAGACCCAGTACTTC.

Only a few counts were recorded for this clonotype. J is TRBJ1-1 and V is TRBV20-1; TRBD1 is a possible D gene (6 bases). Trimming took off 6 bases at V and 1 base at J, with 12 bases between the two ends. The CDR3 loop spans 13 amino acids. Per germline, CDR1 DFQATT and CDR2 SNEGSKA (reference sequence). Here the CDR3 DNA reads TGCAGTGCGGTACAGGGTCCGAACACTGAAGCTTTCTTT. As protein: CSAVQGPNTEAFF.

A remark on this clonotype: A much more abundant neighbour one base away suggests this may be a read error. The genes are TRBV20-1 and TRBJ2-1, with D maybe TRBD2 (6 bases). Germline V gene data show CDR1 as DFQATT and CDR2 as SNEGSKA (reference sequence). The CDR3 is made up of 15 amino acids. Deletions cut 0 bases from V and 7 bases from J, with 16 bases between. CDR3 sequence: CSARDRPGVDNEQFF. CDR3 nucleotides: TGCAGTGCTAGAGATCGACCGGGAGTTGATAATGAGCAGTTCTTC.

This chain links TRBV21-1 with TRBJ2-7; no check of the table's D call, TRBD1, against the DNA was made. TRBV21-1 corresponds to a pseudogene. CDR3 length: 15 amino acids. The CDR3 is CASSLRPPSSYEQYF. As DNA, the CDR3 is TGTGCCAGCAGCCTTCGGCCCCCGAGCTCCTACGAGCAGTACTTC.

This clonotype was picked up a small number of times. The CDR3 loop is CASSPPGALYEQYF. The DNA of the CDR3 is TGTGCCAGCAGTCCCCCAGGGGCCCTCTACGAGCAGTACTTC. The J gene is TRBJ2-7, the V gene TRBV6-1; maybe TRBD1 (6 bases). CDR3 size: 14 residues. V gave up 5 bases and J gave up 3 bases, with 14 bases separating them. CDR1 and CDR2 from the germline V gene are MNHNS and SASEGT.

The V and J genes are TRBV6-2 or TRBV6-3 and TRBJ2-7; TRBD1 matches 9 bases. V gave up 6 bases and J gave up 6 bases; unmatched junction bases: 9. CDR1 is MNHEY and CDR2 is SVGEGT in the germline V gene. CDR3 length equals 14 residues. The CDR3 region has the DNA TGTGCCAGCAGCCGCCCCGGGACAGGGCTCGAGCAGTACTTC. This encodes CASSRPGTGLEQYF.

The gene calls are TRBV12-3 or TRBV12-4 and TRBJ2-3; maybe TRBD1 (6 bases). With 6 bases removed from V and 0 bases from J, the gap between germline ends came to 16 bases. The CDR3 length is 16 residues. The CDR3 here is CASSLGGFLSTDTQYF. CDR3 nucleotide sequence: TGTGCCAGCAGCCTAGGGGGATTTCTCAGCACAGATACGCAGTATTTT.

The J gene is TRBJ1-2, the V gene TRBV12-3 or TRBV12-4, with 9 bases aligning to TRBD1. The CDR3 loop spans 13 amino acids. Trimming took 5 bases from V and 4 from J; bases not matched to a gene: 2. Written as DNA, the CDR3 is TGTGCCAGCAGTGGACAGGGGAGCTATGGCTACACCTTC. This encodes CASSGQGSYGYTF.

This clonotype was detected only a few times. The chain carries TRBV11-2 and TRBJ2-1; the D gene is possibly TRBD2 (6 bases). V was trimmed by 0 bases and J by 4 bases, leaving 10 bases between them. Germline assignment: CDR1 SGHAT and CDR2 FQNNGV. This CDR3 is built from 15 residues. The CDR3, as DNA: TGTGCCAGCAGCTTAGATCGTGGACTATACAATGAGCAGTTCTTC. Amino acid sequence: CASSLDRGLYNEQFF.

The sample holds a few counts of this clonotype. This chain joins TRBV6-1 and TRBJ1-1; maybe TRBD1 (5 bases). The germline gives CDR1 MNHNS, CDR2 SASEGT. The CDR3 is made up of 14 amino acids. Between the trimmed V and J ends, which lost 4 bases and 1 base, there was a span of 10 bases. The CDR3 DNA follows: TGTGCCAGCAGTGGAGGCAGGGCGAACACTGAAGCTTTCTTT. It yields the protein CASSGGRANTEAFF.

The genes are TRBV6-6 and TRBJ1-1; D is perhaps TRBD1 (5 bases). Germline CDR1 reads MNHNY; CDR2 reads SVGAGI (reference sequence). There are 12 residues in the CDR3. V dropped 7 bases and J dropped 2 bases, with 8 bases sitting between them. Written as DNA, the CDR3 is TGTGCCAGCACGACAGCAAACACTGAAGCTTTCTTT. This gives the protein CASTTANTEAFF.

This clonotype appeared many times. The chain employs TRBV5-1 and TRBJ1-3; 7 bases align to TRBD1. Germline CDR1 is SGHRS and CDR2 is YFSETQ. The CDR3 is 13 amino acids. V was clipped by 0 bases and J by 15 bases; unmatched bases: 9. The CDR3 spells CASSLVQQGEEYF. The CDR3 DNA follows: TGCGCCAGCAGCTTGGTGCAGCAGGGGGAAGAATATTTT.

This clonotype has a count of ten or more. The chain has TRBV20-1 and TRBJ1-5, with D possibly matching TRBD1 (5 bases). CDR3 length: 15 amino acids. V was trimmed by 0 bases and J by 5 bases, leaving 14 bases between them. CDR1 DFQATT and CDR2 SNEGSKA come from the germline V gene (reference sequence). The CDR3 loop reads CSARDIRGRHQPQHF. CDR3 in DNA: TGCAGTGCTAGAGATATAAGGGGTAGGCATCAGCCCCAGCATTTT.

The chain has TRBV2 and TRBJ2-1, with D hard to call. Per the germline V gene, CDR1 is SNHLY and CDR2 is FYNNEI. This CDR3 is built from 14 residues. V was pared by 8 bases and J by 0 bases, with 11 bases between. The CDR3 loop reads CASGRQSSYNEQFF. Here the CDR3 DNA reads TGTGCCAGCGGGCGGCAGAGCTCCTACAATGAGCAGTTCTTC.

This clonotype was recorded a few times. The chain couples TRBV10-3 to TRBJ2-1; D not certain. Per germline, CDR1 ENHRY and CDR2 SYGVKD. The CDR3 loop spans 13 amino acids. V was pared by 4 bases and J by 5 bases, with 9 bases between. The CDR3 region has the DNA TGTGCCATCAGTGGCCATATAGACAATGAGCAGTTCTTC. Its protein product is CAISGHIDNEQFF.

This chain connects TRBV24-1 to TRBJ2-5; 11 nucleotides match TRBD2. Germline CDR1 is KGHDR and CDR2 is SFDVKD. The CDR3 length is 19 residues. V shed 5 bases, J shed 4 bases, and the junction held 17 bases outside the gene matches. CDR3 sequence (DNA): TGTGCCACCAGTGTGGGACTAGCGGAACTCCAAGTATCTATAGAGACCCAGTACTTC. It yields the protein CATSVGLAELQVSIETQYF.

This clonotype has a handful of counts. The chain joins TRBV6-1 to TRBJ1-2; D possibly corresponds to TRBD1 (6 bases). V dropped 6 bases and J dropped 3 bases, with 17 bases sitting between them. Germline V lookup: CDR1 MNHNS, CDR2 SASEGT. The CDR3 runs 15 residues. For the CDR3, the DNA is TGTGCCAGCAGAGGAGGGGGGCCACCCCACTATGGCTACACCTTC. Protein: CASRGGGPPHYGYTF.

This clonotype was seen more than once but under ten times. The chain couples TRBV6-5 to TRBJ2-6, with D hard to call. V was shortened by 3 bases and J by 0 bases, with 9 bases between the two germline ends. CDR3 size: 16 residues. Germline loops: CDR1 MNHEY, CDR2 SVGAGI. CDR3: CASSYNRPSGANVLTF. In nucleotides, the CDR3 is TGTGCCAGCAGTTATAATCGACCCTCTGGGGCCAACGTCCTGACTTTC.

This clonotype was observed at least ten times. The chain has TRBV10-3 and TRBJ1-5; D gene uncertain. This CDR3 spans 13 amino acids. V dropped 2 bases and J dropped 4 bases, with 6 bases sitting between them. In germline, CDR1 is ENHRY, CDR2 SYGVKD. The CDR3 bases are TGTGCCATCAGTGAGATGCAAAATCAGCCCCAGCATTTT. Amino acid sequence: CAISEMQNQPQHF.

This clonotype was counted ten times or more. The rearrangement uses TRBV5-1 and TRBJ2-7; D gene ambiguous. The V end lost 0 bases, the J end lost 2 bases, and 9 bases lay between the germline ends. The length of the CDR3 is 14 residues. Germline values: CDR1 SGHRS, CDR2 YFSETQ. The CDR3 DNA reads as TGCGCCAGCAGCTTGGTTCCGGGCACCTACGAGCAGTACTTC. Translation gives CASSLVPGTYEQYF. Full variable domain (rest looked up from reference TRBV5-1 and TRBJ2-7): KAGVTQTPRYLIKTRGQQVTLSCSPISGHRSVSWYQQTPGQGLQFLFEYFSETQRNKGNFPGRFSGRQFSNSRSEMNVSTLELGDSALYLCASSLVPGTYEQYFGPGTRLTVT.

The rearrangement uses TRBV5-1 and TRBJ2-1; D is ambiguous. The CDR3 totals 16 residues. The V gene's germline CDR1 is SGHRS and CDR2 YFSETQ. V lost 2 bases and J lost 2, with 14 bases in between. The CDR3 coding sequence is TGCGCCAGCAGCTTTCTAGGGTCACCTCCCTACAATGAGCAGTTCTTC. Its translation: CASSFLGSPPYNEQFF. The whole variable domain, filled in from reference TRBV5-1 and TRBJ2-1, reads KAGVTQTPRYLIKTRGQQVTLSCSPISGHRSVSWYQQTPGQGLQFLFEYFSETQRNKGNFPGRFSGRQFSNSRSEMNVSTLELGDSALYLCASSFLGSPPYNEQFFGPGTRLTVL.

This clonotype was picked up a small number of times. The CDR3 is CASSLVQDPYEQYF. The CDR3 DNA reads TGCGCCAGCAGCTTGGTGCAGGATCCCTACGAGCAGTACTTC. This rearrangement joins TRBV5-1 to TRBJ2-7; D is undetermined. CDR1 and CDR2 (germline): SGHRS, YFSETQ. The length of the CDR3 is 14 residues. Trimming pared 0 bases from V and 2 bases from J, leaving 9 bases between.

This clonotype was found a few times. The rearrangement links TRBV3-1 to TRBJ2-7; the D is unclear. Trimming pared 4 bases from V and 2 bases from J, leaving 9 bases between. The germline gives CDR1 LGHDT, CDR2 YNNKEL (reference sequence). The CDR3 extends over 13 amino acids. CDR3 DNA sequence: TGTGCCAGCAGCCGAGAGAGTACCTACGAGCAGTACTTC. It translates to CASSRESTYEQYF.

This clonotype was counted ten times or more. V is TRBV5-5 and J is TRBJ2-1; 8 bases line up with TRBD2. V shed 6 bases, J shed 6 bases, and the junction held 11 bases outside the gene matches. CDR3 length: 15 residues. Germline V lookup: CDR1 SGHKS, CDR2 YYEKEE (reference sequence). The CDR3 sequence is CASTSSGSPGNEQFF. The CDR3 bases are TGTGCCAGCACTTCAAGCGGGAGCCCCGGCAATGAGCAGTTCTTC.

The chain employs TRBV4-3 and TRBJ2-1; the D is unclear. Trimming removed 0 bases from V and 6 bases from J, with 9 bases in between. Germline V gene sequence: CDR1 LGHNA, CDR2 YSLEER. This CDR3 is 14 amino acids long. CDR3 in amino acids: CASSQDERPNEQFF. The CDR3 DNA is TGCGCCAGCAGCCAAGACGAACGGCCCAATGAGCAGTTCTTC.

This chain connects TRBV12-3 or TRBV12-4 to TRBJ2-2; TRBD1 is a possible D gene (5 bases). This CDR3 contains 13 residues. The germline V and J ends were trimmed by 7 bases and 8 bases, with 14 bases remaining between them. Here the CDR3 reads CASTPRDFGELFF. In nucleotides, the CDR3 is TGTGCCAGCACCCCCAGGGATTTTGGGGAGCTGTTTTTT.